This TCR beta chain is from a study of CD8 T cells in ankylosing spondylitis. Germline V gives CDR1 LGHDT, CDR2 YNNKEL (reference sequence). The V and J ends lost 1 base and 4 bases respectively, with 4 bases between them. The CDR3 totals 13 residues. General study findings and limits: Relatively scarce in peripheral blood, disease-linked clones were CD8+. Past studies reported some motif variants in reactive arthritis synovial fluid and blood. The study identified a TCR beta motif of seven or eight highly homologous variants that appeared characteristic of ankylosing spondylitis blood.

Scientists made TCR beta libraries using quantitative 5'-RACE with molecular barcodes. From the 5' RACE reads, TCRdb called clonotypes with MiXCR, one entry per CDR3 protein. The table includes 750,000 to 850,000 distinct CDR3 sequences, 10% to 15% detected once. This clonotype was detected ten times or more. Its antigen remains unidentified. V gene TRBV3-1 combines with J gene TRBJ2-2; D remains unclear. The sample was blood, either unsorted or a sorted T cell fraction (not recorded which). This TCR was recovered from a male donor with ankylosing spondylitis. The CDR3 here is CASSQGGTGELFF. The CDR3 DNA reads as TGTGCCAGCAGCCAAGGGGGCACCGGGGAGCTGTTTTTT.